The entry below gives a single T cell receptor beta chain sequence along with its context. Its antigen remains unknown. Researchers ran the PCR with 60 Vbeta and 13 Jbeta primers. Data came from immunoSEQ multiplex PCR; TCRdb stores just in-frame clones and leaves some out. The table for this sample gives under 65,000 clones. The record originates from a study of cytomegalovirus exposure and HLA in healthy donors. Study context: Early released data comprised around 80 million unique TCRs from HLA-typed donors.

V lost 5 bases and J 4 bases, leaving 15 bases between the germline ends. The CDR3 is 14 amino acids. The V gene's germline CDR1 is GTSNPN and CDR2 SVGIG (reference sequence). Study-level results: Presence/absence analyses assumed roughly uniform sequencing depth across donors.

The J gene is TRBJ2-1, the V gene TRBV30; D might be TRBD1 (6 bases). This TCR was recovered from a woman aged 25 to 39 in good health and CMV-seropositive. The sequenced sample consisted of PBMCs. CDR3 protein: CAWPPDSCYNEQFF. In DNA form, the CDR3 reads TGTGCCTGGCCCCCGGACAGTTGTTACAATGAGCAGTTCTTC.